One and the same sample provided the 24 T cell receptor beta chains below, sequenced in a study of blood T cells in healthy people across ages. The second PCR ran about 6 to 12 cycles with a sample-barcoded 5' primer and J-beta primers. One entry per CDR3 protein, called by TCRdb with MiXCR from the 5' RACE reads. The table shows roughly 1,500,000 distinct CDR3 sequences, with 42% occurring only once. Sequencing input: blood. These receptors all come from a woman in her late teens or twenties in good health.

This sequence joins TRBV20-1 and TRBJ2-7, with D tentatively TRBD1 or TRBD2 (5 bases each). The end of the DNA aligns better with TRBJ2-5, so the J call may be wrong. Germline assignment: CDR1 DFQATT and CDR2 SNEGSKA (reference sequence). There are 11 residues in the CDR3. The CDR3 bases are TGCAGTGCTAGACGGGACGAGACCCAGTACTTC. This codes for CSARRDETQYF.

This clonotype was picked up a small number of times. The chain is built from TRBV25-1 and TRBJ1-1; D call uncertain. The V end lost 6 bases, the J end lost 1 base, and 21 bases lay between the germline ends. CDR1 and CDR2 from the germline V gene are MGHDK and SYGVNS. The CDR3 loop spans 17 amino acids. CDR3 sequence reads: CASRPTGEEYKNTEAFF. The CDR3, as DNA: TGTGCCAGCAGGCCCACTGGGGAGGAATACAAGAACACTGAAGCTTTCTTT.

The chain combines TRBV7-2 with TRBJ2-7; a possible D gene is TRBD2 (5 bases). The CDR3 consists of 13 residues. The germline V and J ends were trimmed by 6 bases and 2 bases, with 11 bases remaining between them. Germline CDR1 and CDR2: SGHTA and FQGNSA. The chain's CDR3 is CASRSSGTYEQYF. CDR3 coding DNA: TGTGCCAGCAGATCATCCGGGACCTACGAGCAGTACTTC.

The V and J genes are TRBV30 and TRBJ1-1, with TRBD1 as a possible D gene (6 bases). The CDR3 consists of 15 residues. Germline lookup yields CDR1 GTSNPN and CDR2 SVGIG (reference sequence). V lost 3 bases to trimming and J lost 3 bases, with 17 bases between them. The CDR3 nucleotides are TGTGCCTGGAGGACAGGAATATCGGGTTACACTGAAGCTTTCTTT. This sequence encodes CAWRTGISGYTEAFF.

The chain is built from TRBV20-1 and TRBJ2-1; TRBD2 matches 10 bases. With V trimmed by 2 bases and J by 6 bases, 10 bases remained unmatched. In germline, CDR1 is DFQATT, CDR2 SNEGSKA (reference sequence). The CDR3 has 16 amino acids. The CDR3 is CSARPQTSGYFNEQFF. The CDR3 nucleotides are TGCAGTGCTAGACCTCAGACTAGCGGGTACTTCAATGAGCAGTTCTTC.

V usage is TRBV4-1 and J usage is TRBJ1-4; 9 positions agree with TRBD1. CDR3 size: 15 residues. Per germline, CDR1 MGHRA and CDR2 YSYEKL. The V segment lost 1 base and the J segment 7 bases; nucleotides outside the gene matches: 4. Written as DNA, the CDR3 is TGCGCCAGCAGCCAAGTTGGGACAGGGACTGAAAAACTGTTTTTT. Its protein is CASSQVGTGTEKLFF.

The chain couples TRBV6-5 to TRBJ2-3; possibly TRBD1 for D (7 bases). CDR3 size: 16 residues. V lost 5 bases to trimming and J lost 2 bases, with 17 bases between them. The V gene's germline CDR1 is MNHEY and CDR2 SVGAGI. The CDR3 spells CASSPGGRRDTDTQYF. CDR3 bases: TGTGCCAGCAGTCCAGGGGGGCGACGCGACACAGATACGCAGTATTTT.

The chain employs TRBV7-2 and TRBJ2-5, with a tentative D call TRBD1 (6 bases). With 11 bases removed from V and 11 bases from J, the gap between germline ends came to 21 bases. The CDR3 loop spans 12 amino acids. Germline V gene sequence: CDR1 SGHTA, CDR2 FQGNSA. The DNA of the CDR3 is TGTGCCTGTTCCTCTGGGGGCAATGAGCAGTACTTC. As protein: CACSSGGNEQYF.

This chain connects TRBV7-2 to TRBJ2-3; D gene unclear. V gave up 5 bases and J gave up 6 bases, with 12 bases separating them. The germline gives CDR1 SGHTA, CDR2 FQGNSA. The CDR3 runs 13 residues. The DNA of the CDR3 is TGTGCCAGCAGCGCCGGAAGAATGGATACGCAGTATTTT. Its translation: CASSAGRMDTQYF.

This clonotype appeared a few times. The rearrangement links TRBV29-1 to TRBJ1-2; TRBD1 aligns across 8 bases. Germline V lookup: CDR1 SQVTM, CDR2 ANQGSEA. This CDR3 is 13 amino acids long. V lost 0 bases, J lost 8 bases, and 5 bases stayed unmatched. The CDR3 bases are TGCAGCGTTGAAGACGGACAGGGTATGGGCTACACCTTC. Encoded protein: CSVEDGQGMGYTF.

The chain employs TRBV20-1 and TRBJ2-3, with TRBD2 matching 9 bases. CDR1 and CDR2 from the germline V gene are DFQATT and SNEGSKA (reference sequence). There are 15 residues in the CDR3. J gave up 3 bases and V 6 bases, and 10 bases lay outside the gene matches. The CDR3 is CSATVAGVRTDTQYF. The CDR3 DNA sequence: TGCAGTGCCACCGTAGCGGGGGTAAGAACAGATACGCAGTATTTT.

This clonotype was counted a few times. The CDR3 here is CASSASNSPLHF. The DNA of the CDR3 is TGTGCCAGCAGCGCCAGTAATTCACCCCTCCACTTT. V is TRBV7-9 and J is TRBJ1-6; D unclear. From germline, CDR1 is SEHNR and CDR2 FQNEAQ (reference sequence). Trimming left V 5 bases short and J 6 bases short, with 5 bases between. The CDR3 totals 12 residues.

The chain combines TRBV19 with TRBJ2-5; D is uncertain. The CDR3 consists of 14 residues. The germline V gene has CDR1 LNHDA and CDR2 SQIVND (reference sequence). Trimming cost V 3 bases and J 4 bases, with 12 bases left between them. DNA for the CDR3: TGTGCCAGTAGTATCGTTGGGGATCCAGAGACCCAGTACTTC. It translates to CASSIVGDPETQYF.

A remark on this clonotype: Possible read error: a much larger clone is one base away. The rearrangement uses TRBV10-3 and TRBJ2-3; no firm D call. CDR3 length: 12 amino acids. In germline, CDR1 is ENHRY, CDR2 SYGVKD. CDR3 sequence: CAISESTDTKYF. The DNA for the CDR3 is TGTGCCATCAGTGAGTCCACAGATACGAAGTATTTT.

The rearrangement joins TRBV11-1 to TRBJ1-6; maybe TRBD1 (6 bases). CDR3 length: 14 residues. Germline values: CDR1 SGHAT, CDR2 FQDESV (reference sequence). V shed 6 bases and J shed 9 bases, with 15 bases lying between them. The CDR3 DNA sequence: TGTGCCAGCAGTCGAGATGAGGGGGGTTCACCCCTCCACTTT. Its protein product is CASSRDEGGSPLHF.

Worth noting for this clonotype: An end of the junction differs from the germline gene, which may be a read error. The CDR3 region is CANSLRAGTLNTEAFF. The CDR3, as DNA: TGTGCCAACAGTTTACGAGCAGGGACATTGAACACTGAAGCTTTCTTT. This rearrangement joins TRBV12-3 or TRBV12-4 to TRBJ1-1; tentative D call: TRBD1 (6 bases). The CDR3 consists of 16 residues.

This clonotype was seen a handful of times. The chain employs TRBV5-6 and TRBJ2-3; 8 positions agree with TRBD1. The germline gives CDR1 SGHDT, CDR2 YYEEEE. This CDR3 comprises 17 residues. V dropped 5 bases and J dropped 6; count of bases not matched to a gene: 17. The CDR3 nucleotides are TGTGCCAGCAGATTCAGGGACAGGTGGGTTCCAACGGATACGCAGTATTTT. Its protein product is CASRFRDRWVPTDTQYF.

The CDR3 DNA sequence: TGTGCCAGCAGCTTACTCCCAGGACTAGTCCGCAATGAGCAGTTCTTC. Its translation is CASSLLPGLVRNEQFF. The rearrangement links TRBV7-8 to TRBJ2-1; 7 bases align to TRBD2. Germline CDR1 and CDR2: SGHVS and FQNEAQ. Trimming took 2 bases from V and 6 from J; bases not matched to a gene: 10. The CDR3 spans 16 residues.

J is TRBJ2-2 and V is TRBV2; D gene ambiguous. V was pared by 4 bases and J by 0 bases, with 9 bases between. This CDR3 has 15 amino acids. Looked up from germline, CDR1 is SNHLY and CDR2 is FYNNEI. CDR3 amino acids: CASSADGTNTGELFF. CDR3 nucleotide sequence: TGTGCCAGCAGTGCGGACGGAACGAACACCGGGGAGCTGTTTTTT.

This clonotype was detected only a few times. V gene TRBV4-1 combines with J gene TRBJ2-7; TRBD1 matches at 9 bases. Trimming cost V 0 bases and J 4 bases; bases outside gene matches: 7. Germline V gene lookup returns CDR1 MGHRA and CDR2 YSYEKL. This CDR3 is 16 amino acids long. CDR3 DNA: TGCGCCAGCAGCCAAGATCTCGGGACAGGGACGTACGAGCAGTACTTC. Translating it yields CASSQDLGTGTYEQYF.

In this sample, this clonotype turned up a few times. At one boundary the junction diverges from the germline segment, which might be a read error. The chain recombines TRBV7-7 with TRBJ2-1; 7 bases are shared with TRBD2. This CDR3 has 16 amino acids. CDR1 and CDR2 (germline): SSHAT, FNYEAQ (reference sequence). The CDR3 bases are TGTGCTAGCAGCTTGGGGGGAGGGAACGGACGCAATGAGCAGTTCTTC. It codes for CASSLGGGNGRNEQFF.

The rearrangement uses TRBV11-2 and TRBJ2-1, with 9 bases aligning to TRBD2. This CDR3 region has 18 residues. Germline V gene sequence: CDR1 SGHAT, CDR2 FQNNGV. Losses at the gene ends were 3 bases for V and 7 bases for J; bases not matched to a gene: 16. The CDR3 sequence is CASSFGIWVREGWNEQFF. CDR3 in DNA: TGTGCCAGCAGCTTTGGTATTTGGGTGCGGGAGGGGTGGAATGAGCAGTTCTTC. The full variable domain, rest sourced from reference TRBV11-2 and TRBJ2-1, is EAGVAQSPRYKIIEKRQSVAFWCNPISGHATLYWYQQILGQGPKLLIQFQNNGVVDDSQLPKDRFSAERLKGVDSTLKIQPAKLEDSAVYLCASSFGIWVREGWNEQFFGPGTRLTVL.

The chain has TRBV20-1 and TRBJ1-3; the D is unclear. Per germline, CDR1 DFQATT and CDR2 SNEGSKA (reference sequence). V was cut by 0 bases and J by 2 bases, with 8 bases left in between. The CDR3 is 14 residues long. Here the CDR3 reads CSAREPGPGNTIYF. Written as DNA, the CDR3 is TGCAGTGCTAGAGAGCCTGGGCCTGGAAACACCATATATTTT.

The gene calls are TRBV2 and TRBJ2-1; D possibly uses TRBD1 or TRBD2 (5 bases each). V was trimmed by 3 bases and J by 8 bases, leaving 14 bases between them. The CDR3 is made up of 14 amino acids. CDR1 SNHLY and CDR2 FYNNEI come from the germline V gene. The DNA of the CDR3 is TGTGCCAGCAGTGACTCCCGGCAGGGAGATGAGCAGTTCTTC. This sequence encodes CASSDSRQGDEQFF. Based on the CDR3 plus reference TRBV2 and TRBJ2-1, the full variable domain is EPEVTQTPSHQVTQMGQEVILRCVPISNHLYFYWYRQILGQKVEFLVSFYNNEISEKSEIFDDQFSVERPDGSNFTLKIRSTKLEDSAMYFCASSDSRQGDEQFFGPGTRLTVL.